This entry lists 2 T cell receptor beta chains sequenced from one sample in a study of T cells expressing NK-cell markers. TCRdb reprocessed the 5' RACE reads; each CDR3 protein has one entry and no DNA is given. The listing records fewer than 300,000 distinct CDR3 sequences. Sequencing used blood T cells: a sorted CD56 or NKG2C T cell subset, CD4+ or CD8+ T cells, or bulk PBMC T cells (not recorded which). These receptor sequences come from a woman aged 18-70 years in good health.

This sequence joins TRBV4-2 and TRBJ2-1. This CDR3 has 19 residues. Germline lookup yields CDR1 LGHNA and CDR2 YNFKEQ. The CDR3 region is CASSQDKFCGGGSYNEQFF.

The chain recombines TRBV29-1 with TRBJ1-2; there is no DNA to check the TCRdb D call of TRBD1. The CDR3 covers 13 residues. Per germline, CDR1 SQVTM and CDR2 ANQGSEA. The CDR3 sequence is CSVETGQDYGYTF. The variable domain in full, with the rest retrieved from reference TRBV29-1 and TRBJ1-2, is SAVISQKPSRDICQRGTSLTIQCQVDSQVTMMFWYRQQPGQSLTLIATANQGSEATYESGFVIDKFPISRPNLTFSTLTVSNMSPEDSSIYLCSVETGQDYGYTFGSGTRLTVV.